This TCR beta chain was identified in a study of CD8+ T cells in alopecia areata. Across the study: Tofacitinib dosing lasted 6 to 18 months, which was then followed by 6 months off drug.

Whole-study findings and limits: Patients shared TCRs less clearly than mice did, possibly owing to HLA.

The germline V and J ends were trimmed by 0 bases and 2 bases, with 11 bases remaining between them. This CDR3 contains 15 residues. Germline V gene data show CDR1 as SGHRS and CDR2 as YFSETQ. The sample's treatment: oral pan-JAK inhibitor, 5-10 mg twice daily. Peripheral blood and lesional scalp punch biopsies were taken from alopecia areata patients. For this clone: What it binds is unknown. Other DNA sequences in this sample translate to the same CDR3.

It was cDNA, reverse transcribed from extracted RNA, that served as the sequencing template. TCRdb's table, derived via immunoSEQ multiplex PCR, lists solely in-frame clones and lacks some. This sample has over 150,000 clones, with around three fifths found just once. The origin of this receptor is a human donor with alopecia areata. The chain employs TRBV5-1 and TRBJ1-1; D not resolved. The input for sequencing was CD4+ T cells sorted from blood, taken at week 24, from a patient treated with tofacitinib. CDR3 residues: CASSLARTGNTEAFF. The CDR3 DNA reads as TGCGCCAGCAGCTTGGCTCGGACGGGTAACACTGAAGCTTTCTTT.